A single sample is the source of the 9 T cell receptor beta chains below, sequenced in a study of blood T cell repertoires in COVID-19. Here immunoSEQ multiplex PCR was the method, and the copy in TCRdb shows in-frame clones only, minus some. The sample carries 400,000 or so clones, about 87% recorded once. Sequenced: peripheral blood. Source of these receptors: a human donor in a cohort sampled during active COVID-19.

The table lists this clone with a few counts. V usage is TRBV15 and J usage is TRBJ2-1; 8 bases line up with TRBD2. Germline V gene sequence: CDR1 LNHNV, CDR2 YYDKDF (reference sequence). The V and J ends lost 5 bases and 1 base, in that order; junction bases with no gene match: 4. The CDR3 has 15 residues. CDR3 bases: TGTGCCACCAGCCATCCGGGGGGGTCCTACAATGAGCAGTTCTTC. Protein sequence: CATSHPGGSYNEQFF.

The rearrangement joins TRBV9 to TRBJ2-3; 8 bases map to TRBD2. Germline V lookup: CDR1 SGDLS, CDR2 YYNGEE. CDR3 size: 16 residues. Losses at the gene ends were 2 bases for V and 4 bases for J; bases not matched to a gene: 9. This CDR3 reads CASSVLSRGGPDTQYF. CDR3 bases: TGTGCCAGCAGCGTCCTCTCCCGGGGGGGCCCAGATACGCAGTATTTT. The variable domain in full, with the rest retrieved from reference TRBV9 and TRBJ2-3, is DSGVTQTPKHLITATGQRVTLRCSPRSGDLSVYWYQQSLDQGLQFLIQYYNGEERAKGNILERFSAQQFPDLHSELNLSSLELGDSALYFCASSVLSRGGPDTQYFGPGTRLTVL.

This clone was recorded once. This chain links TRBV5-6 with TRBJ2-1; TRBD2 aligns across 8 bases. The CDR3 loop spans 16 amino acids. The V gene's germline CDR1 is SGHDT and CDR2 YYEEEE. Germline trimming cut 4 bases from V and 8 bases from J; bases unmatched to any gene: 14. The chain's CDR3 is CASSPSTSATGDEQFF. The CDR3 DNA sequence: TGTGCCAGCAGCCCTTCGACTAGCGCGACTGGGGATGAGCAGTTCTTC.

This chain connects TRBV19 to TRBJ2-7, with a possible D match to TRBD2 (5 bases). CDR3 length: 14 amino acids. Germline loops: CDR1 LNHDA, CDR2 SQIVND (reference sequence). The ends were cut back, 3 bases at V and 3 bases at J, with 12 bases in the middle. DNA for the CDR3: TGTGCCAGTAGTATTACGAGGGATAGCTACGAGCAGTACTTC. Translation gives CASSITRDSYEQYF. Combining the CDR3 with reference TRBV19 and TRBJ2-7 gives the whole variable domain DGGITQSPKYLFRKEGQNVTLSCEQNLNHDAMYWYRQDPGQGLRLIYYSQIVNDFQKGDIAEGYSVSREKKESFPLTVTSAQKNPTAFYLCASSITRDSYEQYFGPGTRLTVT.

The chain recombines TRBV6-5 with TRBJ2-1; no clear D. V was shortened by 6 bases and J by 8 bases, with 14 bases between the two germline ends. CDR1 MNHEY and CDR2 SVGAGI come from the germline V gene. CDR3 length: 13 residues. CDR3: CASSRLRLDEQFF. Here the CDR3 DNA reads TGTGCCAGCAGCCGACTTCGTCTCGATGAGCAGTTCTTC.

The chain joins TRBV23-1 to TRBJ1-4; maybe TRBD1 (5 bases). TRBV23-1 is filed as an ORF, its function uncertain. V was clipped by 0 bases and J by 0 bases, with 17 bases between them. The CDR3 length is 19 residues. Here the CDR3 reads CASSQSTAGIVATNEKLFF. As DNA, the CDR3 is TGCGCCAGCAGTCAATCCACGGCAGGGATTGTTGCAACTAATGAAAAACTGTTTTTT.

This chain uses TRBV7-2 with TRBJ2-5; 11 bases are a match to TRBD2. Per germline, CDR1 SGHTA and CDR2 FQGNSA. This CDR3 is built from 18 residues. The trim removed 4 bases at V and 3 bases at J, leaving 13 bases unmatched. The CDR3 sequence: CASSSYRLAGRAKETQYF. CDR3 nucleotide sequence: TGTGCCAGCAGCTCATACCGACTAGCGGGGCGGGCGAAAGAGACCCAGTACTTC.

The rearrangement links TRBV29-1 to TRBJ2-7; possible D gene TRBD2, 6 bases. Trimming removed 6 bases at V and 0 bases at J, with 12 bases between. CDR3 length: 13 residues. Germline V lookup: CDR1 SQVTM, CDR2 ANQGSEA. In DNA, the CDR3 is TGCAGCGTGGGGGGTCGGAGCTCCTACGAGCAGTACTTC. Amino acids: CSVGGRSSYEQYF.

The V call is TRBV6-1, the J call TRBJ2-3; 9 nucleotides match TRBD2. The junction had 12 bases not matched to a gene; V was cut back by 0 bases and J by 2 bases. Germline CDR1 MNHNS, CDR2 SASEGT. The CDR3 is 19 amino acids. CDR3 sequence reads: CASSEAGWREGTDTDTQYF. CDR3 sequence (DNA): TGTGCCAGCAGTGAAGCAGGGTGGCGGGAGGGAACCGACACAGATACGCAGTATTTT.